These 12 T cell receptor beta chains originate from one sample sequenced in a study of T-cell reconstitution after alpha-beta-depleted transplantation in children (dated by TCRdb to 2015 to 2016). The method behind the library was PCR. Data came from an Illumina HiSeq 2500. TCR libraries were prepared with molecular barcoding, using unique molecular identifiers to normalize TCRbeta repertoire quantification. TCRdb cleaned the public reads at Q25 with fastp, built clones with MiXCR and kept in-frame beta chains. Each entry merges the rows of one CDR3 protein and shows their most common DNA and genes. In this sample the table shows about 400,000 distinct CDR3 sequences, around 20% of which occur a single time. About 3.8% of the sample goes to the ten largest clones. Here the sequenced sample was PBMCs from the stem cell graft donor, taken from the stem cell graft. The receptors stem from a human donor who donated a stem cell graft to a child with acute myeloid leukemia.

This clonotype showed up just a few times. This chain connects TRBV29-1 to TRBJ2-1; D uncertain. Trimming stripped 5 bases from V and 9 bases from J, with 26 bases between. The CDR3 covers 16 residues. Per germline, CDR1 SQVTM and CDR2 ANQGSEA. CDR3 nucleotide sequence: TGCAGCGTTACTTCGGCTAGTCCTTCTGGGCGAGGTGAGCAGTTCTTC. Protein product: CSVTSASPSGRGEQFF.

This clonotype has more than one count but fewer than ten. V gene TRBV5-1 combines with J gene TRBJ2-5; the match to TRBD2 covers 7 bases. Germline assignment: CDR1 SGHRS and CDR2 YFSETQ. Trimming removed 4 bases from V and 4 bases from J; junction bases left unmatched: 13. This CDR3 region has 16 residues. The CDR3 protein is CASSGGLFPKGETQYF. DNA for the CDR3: TGCGCCAGCAGCGGGGGACTATTCCCCAAGGGAGAGACCCAGTACTTC. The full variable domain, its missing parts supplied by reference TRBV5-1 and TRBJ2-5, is KAGVTQTPRYLIKTRGQQVTLSCSPISGHRSVSWYQQTPGQGLQFLFEYFSETQRNKGNFPGRFSGRQFSNSRSEMNVSTLELGDSALYLCASSGGLFPKGETQYFGPGTRLLVL.

The CDR3 coding sequence is TGTGCCAGCAGCGTTAATAGCGGGAGTTACAATGAGCAGTTCTTC. Translating gives CASSVNSGSYNEQFF. The chain links TRBV9 to TRBJ2-1; 9 positions match TRBD2. The trim removed 2 bases at V and 4 bases at J, leaving 4 bases unmatched. Per the germline V gene, CDR1 is SGDLS and CDR2 is YYNGEE. The CDR3 consists of 15 residues.

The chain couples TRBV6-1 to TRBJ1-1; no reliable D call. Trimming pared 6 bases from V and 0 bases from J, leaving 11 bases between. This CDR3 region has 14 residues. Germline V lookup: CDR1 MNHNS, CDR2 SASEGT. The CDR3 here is CASRLTGMNTEAFF. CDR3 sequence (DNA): TGTGCCAGCAGGTTGACCGGGATGAACACTGAAGCTTTCTTT.

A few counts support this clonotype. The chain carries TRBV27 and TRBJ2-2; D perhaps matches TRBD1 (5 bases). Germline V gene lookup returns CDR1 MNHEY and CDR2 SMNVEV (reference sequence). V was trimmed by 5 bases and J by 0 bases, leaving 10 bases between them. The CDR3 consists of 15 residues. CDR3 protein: CASSTRTPNTGELFF. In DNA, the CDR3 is TGTGCCAGCAGTACGCGGACACCGAACACCGGGGAGCTGTTTTTT.

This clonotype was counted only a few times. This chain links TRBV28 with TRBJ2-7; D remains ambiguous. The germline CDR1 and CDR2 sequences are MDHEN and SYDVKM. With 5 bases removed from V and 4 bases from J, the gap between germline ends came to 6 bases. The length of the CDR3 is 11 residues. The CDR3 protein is CASSTMYEQYF. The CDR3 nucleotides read TGTGCCAGCAGTACGATGTACGAGCAGTACTTC.

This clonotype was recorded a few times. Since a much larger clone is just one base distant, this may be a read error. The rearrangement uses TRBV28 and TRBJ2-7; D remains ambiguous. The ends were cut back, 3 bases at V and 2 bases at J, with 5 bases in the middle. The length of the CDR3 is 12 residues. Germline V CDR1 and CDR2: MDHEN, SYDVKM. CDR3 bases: TGTGCCAGCAGTTTTGGGGCCTACGAGCAGTACTTC. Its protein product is CASSFGAYEQYF.

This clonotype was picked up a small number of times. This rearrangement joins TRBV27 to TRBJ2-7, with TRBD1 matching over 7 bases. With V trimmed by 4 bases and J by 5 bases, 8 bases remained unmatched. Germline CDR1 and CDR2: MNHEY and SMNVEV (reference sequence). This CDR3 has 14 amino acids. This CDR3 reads CASSSSTGLDEQYF. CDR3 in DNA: TGTGCCAGCAGTTCCTCGACAGGGCTCGACGAGCAGTACTTC.

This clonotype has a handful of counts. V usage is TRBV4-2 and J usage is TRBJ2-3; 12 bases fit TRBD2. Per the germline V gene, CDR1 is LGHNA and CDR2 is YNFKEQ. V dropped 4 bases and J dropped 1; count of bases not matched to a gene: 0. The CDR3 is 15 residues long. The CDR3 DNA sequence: TGTGCCAGCAGCCCTAGCGGGGGGGGCACAGATACGCAGTATTTT. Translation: CASSPSGGGTDTQYF.

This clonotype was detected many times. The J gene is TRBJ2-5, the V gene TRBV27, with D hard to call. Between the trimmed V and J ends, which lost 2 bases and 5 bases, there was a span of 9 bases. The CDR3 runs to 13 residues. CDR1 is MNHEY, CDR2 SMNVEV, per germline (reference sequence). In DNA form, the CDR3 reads TGTGCCAGCAGTTTAGGGCAGAGGGAGACCCAGTACTTC. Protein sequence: CASSLGQRETQYF.

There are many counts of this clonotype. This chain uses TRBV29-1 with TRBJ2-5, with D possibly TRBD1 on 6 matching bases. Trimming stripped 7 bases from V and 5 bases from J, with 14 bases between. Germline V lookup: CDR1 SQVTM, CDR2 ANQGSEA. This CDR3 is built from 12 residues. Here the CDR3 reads CSGDRSGETQYF. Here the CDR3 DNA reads TGCAGCGGTGACAGGAGCGGCGAGACCCAGTACTTC.

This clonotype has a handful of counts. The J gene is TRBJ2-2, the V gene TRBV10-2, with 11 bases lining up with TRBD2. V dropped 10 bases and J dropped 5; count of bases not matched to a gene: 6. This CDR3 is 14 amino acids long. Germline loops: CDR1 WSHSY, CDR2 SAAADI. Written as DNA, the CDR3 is TGCGCCACCAGACTAGCGGGATGGACCGGGGAGCTGTTTTTT. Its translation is CATRLAGWTGELFF.